This TCR beta chain was sequenced during a study of T cell responses to AZD1222 COVID-19 vaccine. Second doses were pooled across both intervals (about 4 or about 12 weeks). Sequencing used immunoSEQ multiplex PCR; TCRdb keeps in-frame clones, though not all of them. The sample records about 150,000 clones, about 93% being singletons. Concerning this clone itself: Other DNA variants within this sample encode the same CDR3.

V lost 3 bases to trimming and J lost 0 bases, with 12 bases between them. The CDR3 covers 15 residues. CDR1 is MNHEY and CDR2 is SMNVEV in the germline V gene (reference sequence). The source material was peripheral blood, sampled 28 days after the second AZD1222 dose. The V gene is TRBV27, the J gene TRBJ2-7; D is undetermined. The sequence was obtained from an adult who received the AZD1222 COVID-19 vaccine. The CDR3 region is CASSLYSHSSYEQYF. In DNA form, the CDR3 reads TGTGCCAGCAGTTTGTACAGTCATAGCTCCTACGAGCAGTACTTC.